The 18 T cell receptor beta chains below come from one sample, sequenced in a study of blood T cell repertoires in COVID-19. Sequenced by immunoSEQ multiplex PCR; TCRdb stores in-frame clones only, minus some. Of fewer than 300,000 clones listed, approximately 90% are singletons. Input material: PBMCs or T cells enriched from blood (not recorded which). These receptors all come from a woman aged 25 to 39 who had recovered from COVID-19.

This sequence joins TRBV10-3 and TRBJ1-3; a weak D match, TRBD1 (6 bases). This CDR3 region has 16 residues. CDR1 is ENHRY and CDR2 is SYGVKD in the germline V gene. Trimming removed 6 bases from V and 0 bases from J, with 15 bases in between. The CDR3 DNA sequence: TGTGCCATCAGGACCGGACAGCTTATCTCTGGAAACACCATATATTTT. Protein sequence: CAIRTGQLISGNTIYF.

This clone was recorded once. CDR3 nucleotides: TGCGCCAGCAGCAGAGGGGGTAGTGGTACCCTCTTACACTATGGCTACACCTTC. Translating gives CASSRGGSGTLLHYGYTF. This chain uses TRBV5-1 with TRBJ1-2, with D possibly matching TRBD1 (6 bases). Germline V gene sequence: CDR1 SGHRS, CDR2 YFSETQ. V was cut by 4 bases and J by 3 bases, with 25 bases left in between. The CDR3 covers 18 residues. Filled out from reference TRBV5-1 and TRBJ1-2, the complete variable domain reads KAGVTQTPRYLIKTRGQQVTLSCSPISGHRSVSWYQQTPGQGLQFLFEYFSETQRNKGNFPGRFSGRQFSNSRSEMNVSTLELGDSALYLCASSRGGSGTLLHYGYTFGSGTRLTVV.

As DNA, the CDR3 is TGTGCCAGCAGCTTCGAGCAGGCCTATGGCTACACCTTC. It specifies CASSFEQAYGYTF. This rearrangement joins TRBV7-2 to TRBJ1-2; D gene uncertain. Germline CDR1 SGHTA, CDR2 FQGNSA. The CDR3 totals 13 residues. The V and J ends lost 3 bases and 4 bases respectively, with 9 bases between them.

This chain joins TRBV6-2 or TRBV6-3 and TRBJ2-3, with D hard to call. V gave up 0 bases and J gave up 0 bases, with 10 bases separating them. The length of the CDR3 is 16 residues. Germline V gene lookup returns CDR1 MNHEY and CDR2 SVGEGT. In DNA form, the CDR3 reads TGTGCCAGCAGTTACTCATCCAGGTCTAGCACAGATACGCAGTATTTT. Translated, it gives CASSYSSRSSTDTQYF.

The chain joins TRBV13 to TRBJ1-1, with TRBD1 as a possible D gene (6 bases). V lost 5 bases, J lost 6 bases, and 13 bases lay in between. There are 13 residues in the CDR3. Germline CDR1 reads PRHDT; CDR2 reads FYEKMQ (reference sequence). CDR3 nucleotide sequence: TGTGCCAGCAGCCCCGCAGGGGTGGCTGAAGCTTTCTTT. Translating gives CASSPAGVAEAFF.

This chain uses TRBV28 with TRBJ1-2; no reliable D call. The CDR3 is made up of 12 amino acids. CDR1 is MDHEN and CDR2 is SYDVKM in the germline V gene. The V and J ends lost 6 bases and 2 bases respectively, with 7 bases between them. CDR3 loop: CASSEINYGYTF. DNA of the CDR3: TGTGCCAGCAGCGAGATAAACTATGGCTACACCTTC.

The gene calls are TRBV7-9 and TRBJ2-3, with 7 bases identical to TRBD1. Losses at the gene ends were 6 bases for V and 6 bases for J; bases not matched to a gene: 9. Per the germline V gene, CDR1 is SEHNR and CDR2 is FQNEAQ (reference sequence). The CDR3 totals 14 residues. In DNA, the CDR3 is TGTGCCAGCAGACACCGCGAGGGGGCTGATACGCAGTATTTT. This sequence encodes CASRHREGADTQYF. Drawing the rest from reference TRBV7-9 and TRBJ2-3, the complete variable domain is DTGVSQNPRHKITKRGQNVTFRCDPISEHNRLYWYRQTLGQGPEFLTYFQNEAQLEKSRLLSDRFSAERPKGSFSTLEIQRTEQGDSAMYLCASRHREGADTQYFGPGTRLTVL.

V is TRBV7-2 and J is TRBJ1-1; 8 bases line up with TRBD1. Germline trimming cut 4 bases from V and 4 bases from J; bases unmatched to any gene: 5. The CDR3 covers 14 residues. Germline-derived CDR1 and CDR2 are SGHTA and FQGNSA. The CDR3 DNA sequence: TGTGCCAGCAGCTCAGGACAGGGTATCACTGAAGCTTTCTTT. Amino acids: CASSSGQGITEAFF.

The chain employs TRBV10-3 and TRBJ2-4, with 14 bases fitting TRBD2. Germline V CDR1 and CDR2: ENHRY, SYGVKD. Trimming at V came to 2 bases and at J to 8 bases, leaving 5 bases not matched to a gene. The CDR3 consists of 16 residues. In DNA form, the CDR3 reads TGTGCCATCAGTGAGCGAGGACTAGCGGGAGGTGACATTCAGTACTTC. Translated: CAISERGLAGGDIQYF.

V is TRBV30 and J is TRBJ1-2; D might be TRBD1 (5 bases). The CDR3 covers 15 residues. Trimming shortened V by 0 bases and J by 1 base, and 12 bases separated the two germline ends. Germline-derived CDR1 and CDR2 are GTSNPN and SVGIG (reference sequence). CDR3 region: CAWSVLSGINYGYTF. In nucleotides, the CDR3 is TGTGCCTGGAGTGTACTTTCAGGGATTAACTATGGCTACACCTTC. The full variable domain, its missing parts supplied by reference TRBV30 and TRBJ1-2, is SQTIHQWPATLVQPVGSPLSLECTVEGTSNPNLYWYRQAAGRGLQLLFYSVGIGQISSEVPQNLSASRPQDRQFILSSKKLLLSDSGFYLCAWSVLSGINYGYTFGSGTRLTVV.

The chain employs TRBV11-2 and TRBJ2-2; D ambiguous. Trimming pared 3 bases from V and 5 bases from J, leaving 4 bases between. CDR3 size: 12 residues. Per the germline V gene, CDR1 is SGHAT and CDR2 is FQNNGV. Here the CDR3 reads CASSFSTGELFF. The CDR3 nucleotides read TGTGCCAGCAGCTTTTCTACCGGGGAGCTGTTTTTT.

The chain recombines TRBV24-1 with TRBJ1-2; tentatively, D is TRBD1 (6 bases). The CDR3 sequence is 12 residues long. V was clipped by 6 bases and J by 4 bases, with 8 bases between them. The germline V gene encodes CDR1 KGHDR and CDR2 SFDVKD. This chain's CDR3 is CATSLGGYGYTF. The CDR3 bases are TGTGCCACCAGTTTAGGGGGCTATGGCTACACCTTC.

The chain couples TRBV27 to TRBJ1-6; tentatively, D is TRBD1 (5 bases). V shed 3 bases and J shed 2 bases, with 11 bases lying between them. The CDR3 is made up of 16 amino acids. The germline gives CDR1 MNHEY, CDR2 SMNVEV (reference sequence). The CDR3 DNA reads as TGTGCCAGCAGTTTCACCTTGGACACCTATAATTCACCCCTCCACTTT. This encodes CASSFTLDTYNSPLHF.

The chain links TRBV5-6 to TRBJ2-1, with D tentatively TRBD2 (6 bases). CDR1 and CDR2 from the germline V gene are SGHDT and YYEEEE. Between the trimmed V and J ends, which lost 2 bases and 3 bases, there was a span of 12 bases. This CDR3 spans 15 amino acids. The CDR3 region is CASSFFPGSYNEQFF. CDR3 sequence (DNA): TGTGCCAGCAGCTTTTTCCCCGGGAGCTACAATGAGCAGTTCTTC. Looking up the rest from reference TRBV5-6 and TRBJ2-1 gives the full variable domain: DAGVTQSPTHLIKTRGQQVTLRCSPKSGHDTVSWYQQALGQGPQFIFQYYEEEERQRGNFPDRFSGHQFPNYSSELNVNALLLGDSALYLCASSFFPGSYNEQFFGPGTRLTVL.

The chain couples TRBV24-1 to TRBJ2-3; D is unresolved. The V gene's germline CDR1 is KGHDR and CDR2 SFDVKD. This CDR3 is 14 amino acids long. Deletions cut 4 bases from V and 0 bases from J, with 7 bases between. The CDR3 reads CATSDPRSTDTQYF. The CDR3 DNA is TGTGCCACCAGTGACCCCAGGAGCACAGATACGCAGTATTTT.

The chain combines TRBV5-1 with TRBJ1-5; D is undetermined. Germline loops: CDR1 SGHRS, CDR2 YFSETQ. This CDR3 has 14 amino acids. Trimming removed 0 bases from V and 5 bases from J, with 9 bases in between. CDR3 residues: CASSLGTADQPQHF. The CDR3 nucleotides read TGCGCCAGCAGCTTGGGAACTGCTGATCAGCCCCAGCATTTT. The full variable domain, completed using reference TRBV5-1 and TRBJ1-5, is KAGVTQTPRYLIKTRGQQVTLSCSPISGHRSVSWYQQTPGQGLQFLFEYFSETQRNKGNFPGRFSGRQFSNSRSEMNVSTLELGDSALYLCASSLGTADQPQHFGDGTRLSIL.

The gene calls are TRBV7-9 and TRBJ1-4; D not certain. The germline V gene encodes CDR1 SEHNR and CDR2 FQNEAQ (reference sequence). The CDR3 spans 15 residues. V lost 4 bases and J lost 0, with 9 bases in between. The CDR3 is CASSSQEATNEKLFF. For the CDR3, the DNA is TGTGCCAGCAGCTCGCAGGAAGCAACTAATGAAAAACTGTTTTTT.

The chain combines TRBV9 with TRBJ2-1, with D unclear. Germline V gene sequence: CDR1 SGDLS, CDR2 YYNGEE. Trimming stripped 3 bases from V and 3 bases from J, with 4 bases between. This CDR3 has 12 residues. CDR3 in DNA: TGTGCCAGCAGCGACAGCTACAATGAGCAGTTCTTC. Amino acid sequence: CASSDSYNEQFF.